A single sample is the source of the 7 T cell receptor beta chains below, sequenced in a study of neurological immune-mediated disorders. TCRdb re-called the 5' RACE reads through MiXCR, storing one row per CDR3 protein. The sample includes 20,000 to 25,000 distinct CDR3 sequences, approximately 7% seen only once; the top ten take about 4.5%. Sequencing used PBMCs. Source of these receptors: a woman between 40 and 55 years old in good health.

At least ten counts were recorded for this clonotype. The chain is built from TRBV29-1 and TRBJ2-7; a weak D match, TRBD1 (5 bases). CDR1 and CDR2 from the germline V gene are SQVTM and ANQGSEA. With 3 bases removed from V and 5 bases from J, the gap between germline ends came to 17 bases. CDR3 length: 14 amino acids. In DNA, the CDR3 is TGCAGCGTTGAGTTGACAGCCAGGCCCAACGAGCAGTACTTC. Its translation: CSVELTARPNEQYF.

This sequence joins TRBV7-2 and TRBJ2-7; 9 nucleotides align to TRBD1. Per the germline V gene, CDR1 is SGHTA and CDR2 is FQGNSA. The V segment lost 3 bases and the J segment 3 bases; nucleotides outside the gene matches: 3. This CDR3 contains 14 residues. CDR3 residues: CASSLGQGHYEQYF. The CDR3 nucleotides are TGTGCCAGCAGCTTGGGACAGGGACACTACGAGCAGTACTTC.

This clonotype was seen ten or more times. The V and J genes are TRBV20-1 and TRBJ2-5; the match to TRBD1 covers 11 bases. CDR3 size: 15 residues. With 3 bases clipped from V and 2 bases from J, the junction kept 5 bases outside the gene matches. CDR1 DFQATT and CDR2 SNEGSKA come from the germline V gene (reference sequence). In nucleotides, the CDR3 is TGCAGTGCTAGCCCCGGGACAGGGGGACAAGAGACCCAGTACTTC. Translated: CSASPGTGGQETQYF.

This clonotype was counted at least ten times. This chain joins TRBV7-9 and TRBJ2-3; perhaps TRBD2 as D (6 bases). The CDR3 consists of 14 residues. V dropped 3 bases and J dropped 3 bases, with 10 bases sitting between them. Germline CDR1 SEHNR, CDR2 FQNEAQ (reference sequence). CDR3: CASSFELATDTQYF. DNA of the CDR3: TGTGCCAGCAGCTTCGAGCTAGCGACAGATACGCAGTATTTT.

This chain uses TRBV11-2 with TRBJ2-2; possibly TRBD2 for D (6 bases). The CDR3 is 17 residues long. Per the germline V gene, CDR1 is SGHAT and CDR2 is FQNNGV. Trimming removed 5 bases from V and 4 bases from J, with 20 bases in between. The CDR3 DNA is TGTGCCAGCAGCCGTATTGGCCCTAGCGCCCTCACCGGGGAGCTGTTTTTT. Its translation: CASSRIGPSALTGELFF.

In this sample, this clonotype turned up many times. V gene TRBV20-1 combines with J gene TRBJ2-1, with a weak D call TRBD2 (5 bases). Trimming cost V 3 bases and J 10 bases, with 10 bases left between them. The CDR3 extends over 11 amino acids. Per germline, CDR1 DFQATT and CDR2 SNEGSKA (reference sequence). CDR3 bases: TGCAGTGCTAGTAGTAGCGTGGAGCAGTTCTTC. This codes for CSASSSVEQFF.

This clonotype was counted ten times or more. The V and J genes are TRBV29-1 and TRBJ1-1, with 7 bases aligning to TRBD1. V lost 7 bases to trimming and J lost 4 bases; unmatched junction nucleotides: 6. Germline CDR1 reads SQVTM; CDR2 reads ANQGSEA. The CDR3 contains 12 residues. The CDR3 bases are TGCAGCGCCATGAGACAGGGCACTGAAGCTTTCTTT. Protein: CSAMRQGTEAFF.